This T cell receptor (beta chain) originates from a study of PD-L1 blockade in urothelial cancer. Libraries were prepared by immunoSEQ multiplex PCR; TCRdb keeps only in-frame clonotypes and omits some of them. The sample holds 30,000 to 50,000 clones, 75% to 90% seen once. V shed 0 bases and J 3 bases; nucleotides not matched to a gene: 15. The CDR3 runs 20 residues. The V gene's germline CDR1 is GTSNPN and CDR2 SVGIG (reference sequence). The source was PBMCs, collected around atezolizumab (anti-PD-L1) treatment. This chain joins TRBV30 and TRBJ2-3; 13 bases match TRBD2. The source of this sequence is a man aged 55 to 69 with urothelial cancer. The CDR3 region is CAWSVRGTSGKWSGTDTQYF. The CDR3 nucleotides are TGTGCCTGGAGTGTACGGGGGACTAGCGGGAAATGGTCGGGAACAGATACGCAGTATTTT.